These 25 T cell receptor beta chains were all obtained from the same sample, sequenced in a study of OX40 agonist ivuxolimab in advanced cancers. Data came from immunoSEQ multiplex PCR; TCRdb stores just in-frame clones and leaves some out. The sample consists of 40,000 or so clones, more than 70% of them appearing once. Sequencing used CD4+ or CD8+ T cells sorted from blood, obtained in a trial of the OX40 agonist ivuxolimab. These receptors were taken from an adult with an advanced solid tumor such as melanoma, head and neck, liver or kidney cancer.

The V gene is TRBV6-5, the J gene TRBJ1-1; the D gene is possibly TRBD1 (5 bases). The CDR3 is made up of 11 amino acids. Per the germline V gene, CDR1 is MNHEY and CDR2 is SVGAGI. V lost 7 bases and J lost 8, with 11 bases in between. The chain's CDR3 is CASTAGGEAFF. The CDR3 nucleotides are TGTGCCAGCACTGCCGGGGGGGAAGCTTTCTTT.

The chain combines TRBV2 with TRBJ2-6, with D possibly matching TRBD1 (5 bases). The germline V gene encodes CDR1 SNHLY and CDR2 FYNNEI. CDR3 length: 16 amino acids. The V and J ends lost 4 bases and 0 bases respectively, with 10 bases between them. CDR3 DNA sequence: TGTGCCAGCAGTGCTAGACAGATCTCTGGGGCCAACGTCCTGACTTTC. Amino acid sequence: CASSARQISGANVLTF. Combining the CDR3 with reference TRBV2 and TRBJ2-6 gives the whole variable domain EPEVTQTPSHQVTQMGQEVILRCVPISNHLYFYWYRQILGQKVEFLVSFYNNEISEKSEIFDDQFSVERPDGSNFTLKIRSTKLEDSAMYFCASSARQISGANVLTFGAGSRLTVL.

V and J are TRBV6-1 and TRBJ1-2; TRBD1 is a possible D gene (5 bases). The germline V and J ends were trimmed by 2 bases and 6 bases, with 13 bases remaining between them. The V gene's germline CDR1 is MNHNS and CDR2 SASEGT. The CDR3 consists of 14 residues. CDR3 DNA: TGTGCCAGCAGTGAACGGGCAGGGCTGGATGGCTACACCTTC. This sequence encodes CASSERAGLDGYTF.

This clone was recorded once. J is TRBJ2-1 and V is TRBV5-1; D is possibly TRBD1 or TRBD2 (5 bases each). The CDR3 contains 15 residues. V shed 5 bases and J shed 3 bases, with 15 bases lying between them. CDR1 and CDR2 from the germline V gene are SGHRS and YFSETQ. The CDR3 bases are TGCGCCAGCAGGACCCCGGGACCATACTACAATGAGCAGTTCTTC. Translation gives CASRTPGPYYNEQFF. The full variable domain, rest sourced from reference TRBV5-1 and TRBJ2-1, is KAGVTQTPRYLIKTRGQQVTLSCSPISGHRSVSWYQQTPGQGLQFLFEYFSETQRNKGNFPGRFSGRQFSNSRSEMNVSTLELGDSALYLCASRTPGPYYNEQFFGPGTRLTVL.

The rearrangement uses TRBV30 and TRBJ2-1; the match to TRBD1 covers 7 bases. Looked up from germline, CDR1 is GTSNPN and CDR2 is SVGIG (reference sequence). The trim removed 5 bases at V and 8 bases at J, leaving 15 bases unmatched. The CDR3 has 15 amino acids. This CDR3 reads CAWGRGTGVFDEQFF. CDR3 DNA sequence: TGTGCCTGGGGGAGAGGAACAGGGGTTTTTGATGAGCAGTTCTTC.

This rearrangement joins TRBV27 to TRBJ1-2; D gene ambiguous. Trimming shortened V by 4 bases and J by 4 bases, and 16 bases separated the two germline ends. The CDR3 has 15 amino acids. Germline V CDR1 and CDR2: MNHEY, SMNVEV (reference sequence). The CDR3 nucleotides are TGTGCCAGCAGTTCCCGGGTCCCGGGAGGCTATGGCTACACCTTC. Encoded protein: CASSSRVPGGYGYTF.

In this sample, this clone turned up a few times. This chain links TRBV27 with TRBJ2-7, with 8 bases that match TRBD2. Germline assignment: CDR1 MNHEY and CDR2 SMNVEV (reference sequence). Trimming at V came to 5 bases and at J to 6 bases, leaving 12 bases not matched to a gene. This CDR3 comprises 15 residues. The CDR3 region is CASSLRTGGGGEQYF. The CDR3 bases are TGTGCCAGCAGTCTCCGTACGGGAGGGGGGGGCGAGCAGTACTTC.

The V call is TRBV30, the J call TRBJ2-7, with 10 bases identical to TRBD2. There are 15 residues in the CDR3. The V segment lost 3 bases and the J segment 2 bases; nucleotides outside the gene matches: 7. Germline CDR1 and CDR2: GTSNPN and SVGIG (reference sequence). The chain's CDR3 is CAWSQRGLATYEQYF. The CDR3 coding sequence is TGTGCCTGGAGCCAAAGGGGACTAGCGACCTACGAGCAGTACTTC. Combining the CDR3 with reference TRBV30 and TRBJ2-7 gives the whole variable domain SQTIHQWPATLVQPVGSPLSLECTVEGTSNPNLYWYRQAAGRGLQLLFYSVGIGQISSEVPQNLSASRPQDRQFILSSKKLLLSDSGFYLCAWSQRGLATYEQYFGPGTRLTVT.

Sample share makes this clone medium-sized. The gene calls are TRBV19 and TRBJ1-2; the match to TRBD1 covers 11 bases. V lost 6 bases and J lost 6; bases outside the gene matches: 12. The CDR3 sequence is 16 residues long. Germline CDR1 reads LNHDA; CDR2 reads SQIVND (reference sequence). DNA of the CDR3: TGTGCCAGTAGCACCCTGGCGGACAGGGGGCTGAATGGCTACACCTTC. Amino acid sequence: CASSTLADRGLNGYTF.

V usage is TRBV27 and J usage is TRBJ2-7; D is ambiguous. The CDR3 extends over 10 amino acids. V was pared by 9 bases and J by 4 bases, with 7 bases between. Germline V gives CDR1 MNHEY, CDR2 SMNVEV (reference sequence). CDR3 nucleotides: TGTGCCAGTGGACCTTACGAGCAGTACTTC. Residues: CASGPYEQYF.

This chain joins TRBV27 and TRBJ1-2; D might be TRBD1 (5 bases). V shed 7 bases and J shed 1 base, with 13 bases lying between them. The CDR3 length is 14 residues. Per the germline V gene, CDR1 is MNHEY and CDR2 is SMNVEV (reference sequence). CDR3 amino acids: CASTPGPSNYGYTF. In nucleotides, the CDR3 is TGTGCCAGCACCCCGGGACCGAGTAACTATGGCTACACCTTC.

J is TRBJ1-1 and V is TRBV13, with 11 bases matching TRBD1. After removal of 4 bases from V and 4 bases from J, the junction contained 5 bases not matched to a gene. The CDR3 loop spans 15 amino acids. Germline V lookup: CDR1 PRHDT, CDR2 FYEKMQ (reference sequence). CDR3 protein: CASSSTGTGGTEAFF. CDR3 nucleotides: TGTGCCAGCAGCTCAACCGGGACAGGGGGCACTGAAGCTTTCTTT.

The gene calls are TRBV14 and TRBJ1-1; tentatively, D is TRBD1 (5 bases). The CDR3 totals 14 residues. Per germline, CDR1 SGHDN and CDR2 FVKESK. The germline V and J ends were trimmed by 4 bases and 7 bases, with 16 bases remaining between them. The CDR3 DNA follows: TGTGCCAGCAGCCTCACACTCAGGGTTAATGAAGCTTTCTTT. Amino acid sequence: CASSLTLRVNEAFF.

DNA of the CDR3: TGTGCCAGCAGTTACACAGGGAGCACTGAAGCTTTCTTT. Amino acids: CASSYTGSTEAFF. The chain recombines TRBV6-6 with TRBJ1-1; a weak D match, TRBD1 (6 bases). This CDR3 is 13 amino acids long. Trimming removed 2 bases from V and 4 bases from J, with 8 bases in between. Germline assignment: CDR1 MNHNY and CDR2 SVGAGI (reference sequence).

The CDR3, as DNA: TGTGCCAGCAGCCCCCGACAGGGTCGGTACACTGAAGCTTTCTTT. It is translated as CASSPRQGRYTEAFF. The rearrangement uses TRBV7-2 and TRBJ1-1; 7 bases line up with TRBD1. The V segment lost 5 bases and the J segment 3 bases; nucleotides outside the gene matches: 9. CDR3 length: 15 amino acids. Germline lookup yields CDR1 SGHTA and CDR2 FQGNSA.

The chain has TRBV5-8 and TRBJ1-1; 9 positions match TRBD1. This CDR3 has 14 amino acids. Unmatched junction bases numbered 3, after V lost 3 bases and J lost 3 bases. The germline V gene encodes CDR1 SGHTS and CDR2 YDEGEE. CDR3 coding DNA: TGTGCCAGCAGCTACAGGGGGCCTGACACTGAAGCTTTCTTT. Its translation is CASSYRGPDTEAFF.

The chain combines TRBV9 with TRBJ1-1; no reliable D call. This CDR3 has 13 residues. The germline V gene encodes CDR1 SGDLS and CDR2 YYNGEE. Deletions cut 6 bases from V and 1 base from J, with 10 bases between. This CDR3 is CASTQWQNTEAFF. Here the CDR3 DNA reads TGTGCCAGCACCCAGTGGCAGAACACTGAAGCTTTCTTT.

J is TRBJ2-5 and V is TRBV10-1; the match to TRBD2 covers 11 bases. The junction had 12 bases not matched to a gene; V was cut back by 4 bases and J by 5 bases. This CDR3 is built from 17 residues. Germline loops: CDR1 WNHNN, CDR2 SYGVQD (reference sequence). CDR3 protein: CASSASASGGSGETQYF. DNA of the CDR3: TGCGCCAGCAGTGCTTCTGCTAGCGGGGGGTCTGGGGAGACCCAGTACTTC.

The chain carries TRBV25-1 and TRBJ2-1; D not resolved. The V gene lost 5 bases and the J gene lost 8 bases, with 10 bases spanning the gap. The V gene's germline CDR1 is MGHDK and CDR2 SYGVNS. This CDR3 comprises 12 residues. As DNA, the CDR3 is TGTGCCAGCAGTCTTGGCAAGGATGAGCAGTTCTTC. Amino acid sequence: CASSLGKDEQFF. The full variable domain, in which reference TRBV25-1 and TRBJ2-1 provide the parts outside the CDR3, is EADIYQTPRYLVIGTGKKITLECSQTMGHDKMYWYQQDPGMELHLIHYSYGVNSTEKGDLSSESTVSRIRTEHFPLTLESARPSHTSQYLCASSLGKDEQFFGPGTRLTVL.

The chain carries TRBV13 and TRBJ1-2, with a weak D call TRBD1 (5 bases). This CDR3 comprises 12 residues. CDR1 and CDR2 from the germline V gene are PRHDT and FYEKMQ (reference sequence). Trimming stripped 5 bases from V and 6 bases from J, with 10 bases between. CDR3 DNA: TGTGCCAGCAGCCTCGGGACTGATGGCTACACCTTC. This codes for CASSLGTDGYTF.

The CDR3 loop reads CASSLKSTGELFF. CDR3 sequence (DNA): TGTGCCAGCAGCCTCAAATCCACCGGGGAGCTGTTTTTT. The V gene is TRBV7-8, the J gene TRBJ2-2, with D unresolved. V dropped 5 bases and J dropped 4 bases, with 8 bases sitting between them. The CDR3 is 13 residues long. Germline loops: CDR1 SGHVS, CDR2 FQNEAQ.

This chain links TRBV4-2 with TRBJ1-1; perhaps TRBD1 as D (6 bases). The length of the CDR3 is 14 residues. Germline loops: CDR1 LGHNA, CDR2 YNFKEQ. Trimming left V 5 bases short and J 5 bases short, with 15 bases between. CDR3 region: CASSRVGRGTEAFF. CDR3 in DNA: TGTGCCAGCAGCAGGGTGGGCAGGGGAACTGAAGCTTTCTTT.

This chain links TRBV13 with TRBJ2-5, with 9 bases aligning to TRBD2. Germline lookup yields CDR1 PRHDT and CDR2 FYEKMQ (reference sequence). The CDR3 consists of 16 residues. Trimming removed 3 bases from V and 2 bases from J; junction bases left unmatched: 7. DNA of the CDR3: TGTGCCAGCAGCTTTTCCATAGCGGGGGATCAAGAGACCCAGTACTTC. Its translation is CASSFSIAGDQETQYF. The variable domain in full, completed from reference TRBV13 and TRBJ2-5, reads AAGVIQSPRHLIKEKRETATLKCYPIPRHDTVYWYQQGPGQDPQFLISFYEKMQSDKGSIPDRFSAQQFSDYHSELNMSSLELGDSALYFCASSFSIAGDQETQYFGPGTRLLVL.

This chain joins TRBV30 and TRBJ2-1; 13 bases are shared with TRBD2. The trim removed 7 bases at V and 9 bases at J, leaving 3 bases unmatched. This CDR3 comprises 12 residues. Germline lookup yields CDR1 GTSNPN and CDR2 SVGIG (reference sequence). The CDR3 is CAYGLAGVEQFF. DNA for the CDR3: TGTGCCTACGGACTAGCGGGGGTTGAGCAGTTCTTC. Looking up the rest from reference TRBV30 and TRBJ2-1 gives the full variable domain: SQTIHQWPATLVQPVGSPLSLECTVEGTSNPNLYWYRQAAGRGLQLLFYSVGIGQISSEVPQNLSASRPQDRQFILSSKKLLLSDSGFYLCAYGLAGVEQFFGPGTRLTVL.

The rearrangement uses TRBV19 and TRBJ2-1; 11 bases line up with TRBD2. CDR1 LNHDA and CDR2 SQIVND come from the germline V gene (reference sequence). The CDR3 has 18 amino acids. J gave up 6 bases and V 3 bases, and 13 bases lay outside the gene matches. CDR3 coding DNA: TGTGCCAGTAGTATCCGATTTAGCGGGAGGGCGATGGGCAATGAGCAGTTCTTC. This sequence encodes CASSIRFSGRAMGNEQFF.